This T cell receptor (beta chain) was captured in a study of PD-1 blockade in mismatch repair-deficient tumors. Study as a whole: Patients had 12 mismatch repair-deficient cancer types and were previously treated and progressing. Study findings and constraints: After pembrolizumab, tumor-resident clones rose rapidly, then generally contracted before radiologic responses.

This clone was counted a few times. As yet, its antigen is unknown. V lost 1 base to trimming and J lost 7 bases; unmatched junction nucleotides: 0. The CDR3 extends over 15 amino acids. Germline CDR1 and CDR2: LGHNA and YNFKEQ. Repertoires were generated with immunoSEQ multiplex PCR, while TCRdb's copy carries only in-frame clones and drops some. The table lists 95,000 to 150,000 clones, about 88% of them singletons. The receptor comes from an adult with mismatch repair-deficient cancer. The chain recombines TRBV4-2 with TRBJ2-1, with 14 bases identical to TRBD2. The source material was peripheral blood, sampled 44 weeks after starting pembrolizumab. This CDR3 is CASSQGTSGRNEQFF. DNA of the CDR3: TGTGCCAGCAGCCAAGGGACTAGCGGGAGGAATGAGCAGTTCTTC.